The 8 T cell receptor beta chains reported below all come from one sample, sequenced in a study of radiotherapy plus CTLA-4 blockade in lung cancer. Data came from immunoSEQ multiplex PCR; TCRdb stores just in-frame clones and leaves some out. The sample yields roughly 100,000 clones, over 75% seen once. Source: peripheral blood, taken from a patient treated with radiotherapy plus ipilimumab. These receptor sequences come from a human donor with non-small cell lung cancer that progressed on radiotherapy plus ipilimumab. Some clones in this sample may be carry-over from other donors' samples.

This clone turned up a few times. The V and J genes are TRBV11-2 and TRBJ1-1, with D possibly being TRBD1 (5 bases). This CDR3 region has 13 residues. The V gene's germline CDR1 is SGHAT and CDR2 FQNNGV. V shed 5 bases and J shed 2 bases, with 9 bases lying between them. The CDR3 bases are TGTGCCAGCAGCAGGACACCCAACACTGAAGCTTTCTTT. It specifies CASSRTPNTEAFF.

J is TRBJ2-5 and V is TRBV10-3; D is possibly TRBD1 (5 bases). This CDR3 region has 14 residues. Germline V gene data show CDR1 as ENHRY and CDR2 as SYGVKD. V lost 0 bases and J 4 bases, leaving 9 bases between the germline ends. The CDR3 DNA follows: TGTGCCATCAGTGAGTCGATAAGGGGAGAGACCCAGTACTTC. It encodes CAISESIRGETQYF.

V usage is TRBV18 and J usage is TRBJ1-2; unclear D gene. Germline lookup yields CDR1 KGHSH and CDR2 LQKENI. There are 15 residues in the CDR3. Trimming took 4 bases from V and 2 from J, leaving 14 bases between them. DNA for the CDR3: TGTGCCAGCTCACGGGAAGGGATTTTGAACTATGGCTACACCTTC. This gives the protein CASSREGILNYGYTF.

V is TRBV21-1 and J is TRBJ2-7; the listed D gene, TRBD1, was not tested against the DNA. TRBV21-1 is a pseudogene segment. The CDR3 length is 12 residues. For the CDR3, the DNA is TGTGCCAGCCGACAGGGGGACTACGAGCAGTACTTC. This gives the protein CASRQGDYEQYF.

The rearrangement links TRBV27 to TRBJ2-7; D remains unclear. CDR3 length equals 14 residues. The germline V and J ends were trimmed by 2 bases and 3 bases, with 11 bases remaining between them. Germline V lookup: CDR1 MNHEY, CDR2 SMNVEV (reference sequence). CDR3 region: CASSLNAAIYEQYF. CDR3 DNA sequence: TGTGCCAGCAGTTTAAACGCGGCAATCTACGAGCAGTACTTC.

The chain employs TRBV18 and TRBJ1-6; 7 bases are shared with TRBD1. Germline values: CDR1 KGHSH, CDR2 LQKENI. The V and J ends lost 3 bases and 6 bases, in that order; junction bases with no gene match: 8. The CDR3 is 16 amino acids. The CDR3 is CASSPRRTGFNSPLHF. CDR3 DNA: TGTGCCAGCTCACCCCGCCGGACAGGATTTAATTCACCCCTCCACTTT.

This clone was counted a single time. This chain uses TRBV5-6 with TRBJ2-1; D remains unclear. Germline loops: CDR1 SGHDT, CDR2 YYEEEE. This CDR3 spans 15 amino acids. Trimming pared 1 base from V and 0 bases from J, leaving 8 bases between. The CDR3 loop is CASSLFASSYNEQFF. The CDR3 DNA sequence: TGTGCCAGCAGCTTGTTCGCTAGCTCCTACAATGAGCAGTTCTTC.

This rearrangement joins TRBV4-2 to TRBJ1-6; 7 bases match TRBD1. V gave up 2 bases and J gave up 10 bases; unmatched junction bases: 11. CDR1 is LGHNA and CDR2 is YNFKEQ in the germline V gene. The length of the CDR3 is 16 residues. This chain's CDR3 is CASSQSRTGDGSPLHF. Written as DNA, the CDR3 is TGTGCCAGCAGCCAATCTCGGACAGGCGACGGCTCACCCCTCCACTTT.